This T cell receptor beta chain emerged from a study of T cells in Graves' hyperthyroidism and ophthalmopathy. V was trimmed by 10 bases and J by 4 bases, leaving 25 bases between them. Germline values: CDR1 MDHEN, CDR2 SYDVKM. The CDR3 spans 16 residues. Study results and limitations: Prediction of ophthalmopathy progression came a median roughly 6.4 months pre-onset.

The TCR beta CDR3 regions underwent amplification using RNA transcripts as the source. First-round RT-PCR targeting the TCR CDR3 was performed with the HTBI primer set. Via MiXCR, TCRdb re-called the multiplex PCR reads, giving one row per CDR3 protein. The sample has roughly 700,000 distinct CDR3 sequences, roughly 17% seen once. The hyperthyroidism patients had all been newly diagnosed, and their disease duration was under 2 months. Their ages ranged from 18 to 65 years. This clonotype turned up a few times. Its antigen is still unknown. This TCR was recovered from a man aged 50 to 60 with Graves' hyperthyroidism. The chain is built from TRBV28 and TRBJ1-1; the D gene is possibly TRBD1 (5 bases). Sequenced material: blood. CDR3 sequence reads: CATAKGTPSFSTEAFF. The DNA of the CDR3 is TGTGCCACAGCGAAGGGGACCCCTTCCTTCAGCACTGAAGCTTTCTTT.